This T cell receptor (beta chain) was found in a study of shared clonotypes between healthy human individuals. Study results and caveats: Estimated clonotype richness was generally higher in naive than memory subsets. Four donors shared around 5.1% of their naive CD4 clonotypes. Clonotype sharing among donors likely depends on sequencing depth.

Regarding this clone: Its antigen is undetermined.

Per the germline V gene, CDR1 is SGHRS and CDR2 is YFSETQ. Trimming took 5 bases from V and 6 from J; bases not matched to a gene: 3. The CDR3 runs to 12 residues. CD8 cells classed as naive were CD45RO-negative and positively selected for CCR7, excluding terminally differentiated effector memory CD45RA+ cells. Recent vaccinations or acute infections were absent in the healthy HIV-negative adult donors. Using immunoSEQ multiplex PCR, the repertoire was profiled, and TCRdb retains in-frame clones only, with some absent. The table has more than 2 million clones, roughly 94% seen once. Specimen: naive CD8+ T cells sorted from blood. The receptor was isolated from a man aged 18 to 29 in good health. This chain joins TRBV5-1 and TRBJ1-1, with 8 bases aligning to TRBD1. CDR3 nucleotides: TGCGCCAGCAGAACAGGGGGAGCTGAAGCTTTCTTT. Encoded protein: CASRTGGAEAFF.